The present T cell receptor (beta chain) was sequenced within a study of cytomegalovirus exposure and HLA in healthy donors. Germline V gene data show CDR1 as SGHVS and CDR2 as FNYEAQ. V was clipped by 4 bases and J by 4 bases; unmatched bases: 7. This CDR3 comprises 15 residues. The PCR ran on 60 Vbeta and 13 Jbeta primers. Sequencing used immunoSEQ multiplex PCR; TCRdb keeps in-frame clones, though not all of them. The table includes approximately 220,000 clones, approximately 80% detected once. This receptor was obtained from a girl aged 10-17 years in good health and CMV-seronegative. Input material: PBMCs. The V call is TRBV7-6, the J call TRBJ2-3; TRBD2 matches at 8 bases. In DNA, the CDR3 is TGTGCCAGCAGCTCTGATAGCGGGACCGCAGATACGCAGTATTTT. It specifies CASSSDSGTADTQYF.